The clone carrying this T cell receptor (beta chain) was seen a handful of times. Its antigen is undetermined. TCR alpha and TCR beta cDNA libraries carrying sample barcodes and UMIs were produced by 5'RACE using constant-segment primers. A single record per CDR3 protein comes from TCRdb applying MiXCR to the 5' RACE reads. Of hundreds of thousands of distinct CDR3 sequences listed, about 20% are singletons. The entry originates in a study of T-cell memory formation after mild COVID-19. Turning to the study itself: Largely donor-specific TCR clusters were found. Findings and limits, study-wide: Whereas later expanders leaned CD4+, clones contracting day 15 to 85 showed a balanced CD4/CD8 makeup. CD4+ contracting clones lay mainly in CM and EM, CD8+ ones in EMRA.

The CDR3 covers 15 residues. CDR1 is SGHVS and CDR2 is FQNEAQ in the germline V gene. V lost 4 bases and J 8 bases, leaving 18 bases between the germline ends. The specimen sequenced was PBMCs or a T cell subset sorted from them (not recorded which). This clonotype was sampled from an adult woman who had mild COVID-19 (a few samples of this study predate the infection). Cell type and time point are not known. The V and J genes are TRBV7-8 and TRBJ2-1, with D possibly being TRBD1 or TRBD2 (5 bases each). CDR3 amino acids: CASSSIVGPPDEQFF. The CDR3 DNA follows: TGTGCCAGCAGCTCAATCGTGGGACCGCCAGATGAGCAGTTCTTC.